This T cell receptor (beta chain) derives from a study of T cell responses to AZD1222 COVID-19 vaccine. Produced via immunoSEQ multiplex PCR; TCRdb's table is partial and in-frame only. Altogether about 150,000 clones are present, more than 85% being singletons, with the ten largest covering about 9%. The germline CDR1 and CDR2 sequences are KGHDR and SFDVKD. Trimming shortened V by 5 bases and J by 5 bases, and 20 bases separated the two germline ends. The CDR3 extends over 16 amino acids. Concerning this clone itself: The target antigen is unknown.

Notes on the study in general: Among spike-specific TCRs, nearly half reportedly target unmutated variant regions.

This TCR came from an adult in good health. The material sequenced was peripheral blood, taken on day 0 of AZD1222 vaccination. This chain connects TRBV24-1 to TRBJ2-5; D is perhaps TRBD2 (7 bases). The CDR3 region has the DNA TGTGCCACCAGTGTTTTAGGAGGGGGGGCCGGGGAGACCCAGTACTTC. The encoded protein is CATSVLGGGAGETQYF.